These T cell receptor beta chains were read from a single sample in a study of glioma-infiltrating T cells. From the multiplex PCR reads, TCRdb called clonotypes with MiXCR, one entry per CDR3 protein. The sample consists of 90,000 to 110,000 distinct CDR3 sequences, less than 30% of them appearing once. The sample consisted of glioma tissue, nonneoplastic brain tissue, or PBMCs (not recorded which). These receptors all stem from a human donor with low-grade glioma or glioblastoma, undergoing nonglioma brain surgery, or in good health (not recorded which). Each CDR3 is given without its conserved first and last residue. D genes are given only for firm matches.

D | V | CDR3
- | TRBV18 | ASSPISGSDNEQF
- | TRBV29-1 | SVESVGDNEQF
- | TRBV4-1 | ASSQAASVYYEQY
- | TRBV29-1 | SVEGPREIETQY
- | TRBV15 | ATSRRGTQETQY
- | TRBV6-6 | ASSYRREAF
- | TRBV7-9 | ASSLAANTEAF
TRBD1 | TRBV6-6 | ASSYRTGYAF
TRBD1 | TRBV6-2/TRBV6-3 | ASSYQGANTEAF
- | TRBV5-1 | ASRNQDASSYEQY
- | TRBV4-3 | ASSSEGRNGYT
- | TRBV28 | ASARTPATYNEQF
- | TRBV27 | ASSWWGRWGEESNVKETQY
- | TRBV9 | ASTVYPARGPSYEQY
TRBD2 | TRBV5-4 | ASSPTSGSPYNEQF
TRBD1 | TRBV24-1 | ATSDRGRGQETQY
TRBD2 | TRBV28 | ASSPRLAGPYEQY
TRBD1 | TRBV20-1 | SASRGDRANTEAF
- | TRBV10-3 | AISELGPYYNSPLH
- | TRBV5-6 | ASSFNQPSYGYT
TRBD1 | TRBV6-1 | ASSTDRGGGNTEAF
- | TRBV6-1 | ASMDRGTTEAF
TRBD1 | TRBV7-9 | ASSPQGETEAF
TRBD2 | TRBV7-6 | ASSLDLAGHVSYNEQY
TRBD1 | TRBV6-1 | SRAGGHFNEQI
- | TRBV7-2 | ASSLGRLGTLSYEQY
- | TRBV7-3 | ASTLVGLHNEQF
TRBD1 | TRBV7-9 | ASRGTGGSNKPQH
- | TRBV12-3/TRBV12-4 | ASSFIRETQY
TRBD1 | TRBV7-9 | ASSLHRDRGFYEQY
TRBD1 | TRBV20-1 | SASPDRGPGGNTIY
- | TRBV5-6 | ASSLGAGPQETQY
TRBD2 | TRBV29-1 | SVAGREGRSPYNEKF